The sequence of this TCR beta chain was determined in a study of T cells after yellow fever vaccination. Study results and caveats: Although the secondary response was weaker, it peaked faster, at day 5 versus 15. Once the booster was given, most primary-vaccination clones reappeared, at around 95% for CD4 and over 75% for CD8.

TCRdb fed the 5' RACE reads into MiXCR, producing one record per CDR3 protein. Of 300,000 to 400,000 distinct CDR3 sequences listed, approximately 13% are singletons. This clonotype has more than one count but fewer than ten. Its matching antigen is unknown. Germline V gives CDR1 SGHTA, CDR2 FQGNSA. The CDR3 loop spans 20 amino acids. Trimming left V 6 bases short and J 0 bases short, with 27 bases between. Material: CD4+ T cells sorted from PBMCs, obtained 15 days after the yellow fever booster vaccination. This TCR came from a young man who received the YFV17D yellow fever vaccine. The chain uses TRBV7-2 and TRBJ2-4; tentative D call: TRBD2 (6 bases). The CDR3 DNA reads TGTGCCAGCAGTGAAGTGGGCGGGGAACTCATAACTTCAGCCAAAAACATTCAGTACTTC. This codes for CASSEVGGELITSAKNIQYF.